This TCR beta chain was observed in a study of PD-1 blockade in classical Hodgkin lymphoma. Study-wide results and limits: Complete responders entered with baseline diversity on par with newly diagnosed patients, the results showed.

As concerns this clone: The antigen remains undetermined.

V gave up 10 bases and J gave up 4 bases, with 17 bases separating them. The CDR3 sequence is 14 residues long. In germline, CDR1 is MNHNS, CDR2 SASEGT. Here immunoSEQ multiplex PCR was the method, and the copy in TCRdb shows in-frame clones only, minus some. This table has some 30,000 clones, 80% to 95% appearing once. Time point: cycle 4 day 1 (C4D1), after more than five weeks of nivolumab. All patients relapsed after autologous stem cell transplantation, and brentuximab vedotin exposure varied. Magnetic depletion of unwanted cells isolated CD4+ T cells from thawed PBMCs. The TCR comes from a human donor with classical Hodgkin lymphoma. V is TRBV6-1 and J is TRBJ1-5; D is ambiguous. The input for sequencing was CD4+ T cells from blood, taken before the fourth cycle of nivolumab. CDR3 in amino acids: CATTQVTPNQPQHF. DNA of the CDR3: TGTGCCACCACGCAGGTAACACCGAATCAGCCCCAGCATTTT.